Listed here are 2 T cell receptor beta chains from one sample, sequenced in a study of human T cells and chemical hapten exposure. Time point denoted: patch test 2, 6 weeks after DPC sensitization. Described treatment: therapeutic diphenylcyclopropenone sensitization with weekly scalp DPC. In TCRdb, the RACE reads were re-called with MiXCR into one record per CDR3 protein. The sample has approximately 69,000 distinct CDR3 sequences, about 9.3% seen once. Sequenced material: whole blood, taken in connection with sensitization to the hapten diphenylcyclopropenone (DPC). These receptors came from a woman aged 50 to 65 with alopecia areata. Some clones in this sample may be carry-over from other donors' samples.

The chain combines TRBV29-1 with TRBJ2-3; 8 bases agree with TRBD2. CDR1 is SQVTM, CDR2 ANQGSEA, per germline. The CDR3 contains 14 residues. V shed 7 bases, J shed 6 bases, and the junction held 12 bases outside the gene matches. The CDR3 nucleotides are TGCAGCGCCCCACTAGCGGTCCTCCCCGATACGCAGTATTTT. Translation: CSAPLAVLPDTQYF.

This clonotype was found many times. The chain carries TRBV12-3 or TRBV12-4 and TRBJ1-1; D call uncertain. V was pared by 5 bases and J by 11 bases, with 15 bases between. The CDR3 is made up of 12 amino acids. The CDR3 nucleotides read TGTGCCAGCAGTCCCGAAGGACGGCGGGCTTTCTTT. Translating it yields CASSPEGRRAFF.